This is a list of T cell receptor beta chains from one sample in a study of CD8+CD57+ T cells in acquired aplastic anemia. MiXCR, applied by TCRdb to the reads, yields one record per CDR3 protein. The sample lists 210,000 or so distinct CDR3 sequences; around 49% were seen once. The source material was sorted CD4+, CD8+, or CD8+CD57+ T cells (not recorded which) from PBMCs. The receptor source for this set is a human donor with aplastic anemia. Both conserved end residues are part of each CDR3. D genes are given only for firm matches. Not every row has a clone size; where given, it reads once, few, many or a size class.

j_call,v_call,clone_size,d_call,cdr3_nt,cdr3_aa
TRBJ2-7,TRBV20-1,NA,TRBD1,TGCAGTGCCTACGGGACAGCCAGGCCCTACGAGCAGTACTTC,CSAYGTARPYEQYF
TRBJ2-3,TRBV24-1,once,NA,TGTGCCACCAGTGATCCTAAAGGATTCGATACGCAGTATTTT,CATSDPKGFDTQYF
TRBJ1-5,TRBV20-1,many,NA,TGCAGTGCTAGAGATGGAGGAGATCATCAGCCCCAGCATTTT,CSARDGGDHQPQHF
TRBJ2-3,TRBV2,many,NA,TGTGCCAGCAGTGAATGGGGATCTAGCACAGATACGCAGTATTTT,CASSEWGSSTDTQYF
TRBJ1-1,TRBV7-8,many,NA,TGTGCCAGCAGCTTAGCGGTGGTCGGAGCTGAAGCTTTCTTT,CASSLAVVGAEAFF
TRBJ2-7,TRBV2,NA,TRBD2,TGTGCCAGCACCCTAGACCCCGCGGCGGGGGTTAACTACGAGCAGCACTTC,CASTLDPAAGVNYEQHF
TRBJ2-4,TRBV6-6,NA,TRBD2,TGTGCCAGCAGCCGACTAGCTAGACTAGCCAAAAACATTCAGTACTTC,CASSRLARLAKNIQYF
TRBJ2-1,TRBV19,many,NA,TGTGCCAGTGAGCAGGGGAATGAGCAGTTCTTC,CASEQGNEQFF
TRBJ2-3,TRBV10-3,NA,NA,TGTGCCACCGAAAACAGGGCGGGAAACACAGATACGCAGTATTTT,CATENRAGNTDTQYF
TRBJ2-1,TRBV11-3,many,NA,TGTGCCAGCAGCTTAGCCGGAGGGGATGAGCAGTTCTTC,CASSLAGGDEQFF
TRBJ2-1,TRBV15,NA,TRBD2,TGTGCCACCAGCAGAGACGACCGGGGGGGCCCTAATGAGCAGTTCTTC,CATSRDDRGGPNEQFF
TRBJ2-7,TRBV7-2,NA,NA,TGTGCCAGCCGGCAGTCGAGCTCCTACGAGCAGTACTTC,CASRQSSSYEQYF
TRBJ2-3,TRBV3-1,many,NA,TGTGCCAGCAGCCAAGAGATGGGACCGTCAGATACGCAGTATTTT,CASSQEMGPSDTQYF
TRBJ1-5,TRBV10-3,few,TRBD1,TGTGCCATCAGCCACGGGACAGGGGGGAGCAATCAGCCCCAGCATTTT,CAISHGTGGSNQPQHF
TRBJ2-1,TRBV3-1,NA,TRBD2,TGTGCCAGCAGCCCCACGCGGGGGGTCCTCAATGAGCAGTTCTTC,CASSPTRGVLNEQFF